This T cell receptor beta chain originates from a study of Ad26.COV2.S vaccination and SARS-CoV-2 variants (dated by TCRdb to about 2021). A note on the overall study: Donors in the vaccine arm were drawn from COV1001, a phase I-IIa trial of Ad26.COV2.S in healthy adults that was multicentre, randomized, double-blind and placebo-controlled. The TCR-sequenced set comprised approximately 32 samples: around 20 Ad26.COV2.S vaccine recipients, 5 placebo recipients and 8 SARS-CoV-2 convalescent individuals. Investigators remained blinded to trial group allocation during experiments and outcome assessment. Ad26.COV2.S was administered intramuscularly at 5 x 10^10 or 1 x 10^11 viral particles, either as a single shot or as two shots given 56 days apart. Trial participants were randomized into five groups of five: low-dose or high-dose Ad26.COV2.S given once or twice, or placebo on both occasions. The specificity and breadth of SARS-CoV-2-reactive T cell receptors after Ad26.COV2.S vaccination were assessed by TCRbeta repertoire sequencing. The study at large found these results: After vaccination, substantial breadth of spike-specific CD8+ and CD4+ T cell responses was reported. According to the authors, total T cell responses may have been underestimated by the TCR breadth and depth analyses. Higher spike-specific TCR breadth was observed in Ad26.COV2.S recipients than in placebo recipients (P = 0.0014). Comparable non-spike TCR breadth was observed between vaccine and placebo recipients, consistent with only spike being contained in the vaccine. The study was not powered to compare responses between vaccine doses or regimens.

The immunoSEQ Assay was the method used to sequence TCRbeta CDR3 regions. After extraction, genomic DNA underwent amplification by bias-controlled multiplex PCR, followed by high-throughput sequencing. In the original analysis: To quantify the absolute abundance of each unique TCRbeta CDR3 region, sequences were collapsed and filtered. T cell fraction was estimated by normalizing TCRbeta template counts to usable DNA, with usable DNA measured through amplification of reference genes found in all nucleated cells. Repertoire TCRs were annotated as SARS-CoV-2-specific when V gene, CDR3 amino acid sequence and J gene were exactly matched to a known reactive TCR set. The reference SARS-CoV-2 TCR set came from MIRA and was filtered for enrichment in COVID-19-positive ImmuneCODE repertoires, removing public or cross-reactive TCRs. Based on the MIRA antigens, annotated TCRs were further analysed at the level of specific ORF or position within ORF. Depth was the summed frequency of annotated unique rearrangements, while breadth was defined as annotated unique rearrangements over total unique productive rearrangements. Two-sided Wilcoxon rank-sum tests were used to compare TCR breadth between groups. As stored in TCRdb, this immuneACCESS dataset retains in-frame rearrangements with V and J assigned. A fraction of the clones does not appear; measured against another copy, unresolved V genes explain less than half of the discrepancy, and the remainder lacks a known reason. The DNA was the basis for D and trimming; V, J and clone size are from that table. This sample comprises about 350,000 clones, approximately 85% of them detected only once. Of the sample, 3.3% is held by the ten largest clones.

As concerns this clone: Its cognate antigen has yet to be identified. No much larger clonotype is one base removed from it; base qualities were not supplied.

Reading the label with the study, this specimen's treatment or condition is: about 20 received Ad26.COV2.S at low or high dose, single or two shots; 5 received placebo; per-sample allocation not given. For vaccine and placebo recipients, the sequenced repertoires came from samples collected on day 63 after the first injection. Between 29 July and 7 August 2020, Cohort 1b enrolled some 25 adults aged 18-55 years at one site in Boston, USA. Ad26.COV2.S consisted of a replication-incompetent adenovirus type 26 vector by which a prefusion-stabilized SARS-CoV-2 spike protein from the original Wuhan strain was expressed. Sequences SNHLY (CDR1) and FYNNEI (CDR2) are obtained from the germline V gene. V and J lose 1 base and 4 bases, and a span of 8 bases separates them. The CDR3 contains 13 residues, cysteine and phenylalanine counted. Left in the record is the CDR3 DNA by itself, 39 bases read in frame from the first base.

Source: peripheral blood, taken in a trial of Ad26.COV2.S vaccine versus placebo. The TCR comes from a person aged 18-65 years who received the Ad26.COV2.S COVID-19 vaccine or a placebo. Recombination linked TRBV2 to TRBJ2-7; the D gene remains uncertain. This receptor carries the CDR3 CASSEGVGYEQYF. The DNA is as follows: TGTGCCAGCAGTGAAGGGGTGGGTTACGAGCAGTACTTC.